This TCR beta chain was documented in a study of cytomegalovirus exposure and HLA in healthy donors. Points from the study as a whole: Confirmation was obtained in vitro that a few CMV-associated chains are specific for CMV antigens.

This CDR3 region has 16 residues. From germline, CDR1 is SEHNR and CDR2 FQNEAQ (reference sequence). Concerning this clone itself: The antigen is not known. The junction and the germline gene differ at one end; a read error may be behind it.

Amplification used 60 Vbeta primers and 13 Jbeta primers. Data came from immunoSEQ multiplex PCR; TCRdb stores just in-frame clones and leaves some out. There are 90,000 to 150,000 clones in the sample; nearly 80% occur only once, and roughly 3.3% lies in the top ten. The sample taken for sequencing was PBMCs. The sequence came from a woman in her 30s in good health and CMV-seropositive. The V call is TRBV7-9, the J call TRBJ1-1; 8 bases match TRBD1. CDR3 amino acids: CSSSQEAGGSDTEAFF. In DNA form, the CDR3 reads TGTTCCAGCAGCCAAGAGGCAGGGGGCTCGGACACTGAAGCTTTCTTT.